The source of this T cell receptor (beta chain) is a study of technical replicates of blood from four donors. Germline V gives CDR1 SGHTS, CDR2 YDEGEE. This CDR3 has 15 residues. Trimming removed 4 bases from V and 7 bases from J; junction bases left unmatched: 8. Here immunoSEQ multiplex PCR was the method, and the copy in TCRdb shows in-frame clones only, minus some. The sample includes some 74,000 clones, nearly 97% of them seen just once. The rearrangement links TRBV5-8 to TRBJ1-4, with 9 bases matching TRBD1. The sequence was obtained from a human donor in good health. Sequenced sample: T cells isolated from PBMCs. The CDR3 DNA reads TGTGCCAGCAGCCTTGGGACAGGGAGAGGTGAAAAACTGTTTTTT. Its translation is CASSLGTGRGEKLFF.